Below, 18 T cell receptor beta chains from the same sample are listed, as sequenced in a study of blood T cell repertoires in COVID-19. The method was immunoSEQ multiplex PCR; TCRdb's version includes in-frame clones alone and lacks a portion of them. The data show about 91,000 clones, 80% to 90% seen once. The specimen was peripheral blood. These receptors were collected from a woman aged 65 to 85 with acute or convalescent COVID-19.

V and J are TRBV28 and TRBJ2-4, with TRBD2 identical over 11 bases. V lost 4 bases, J lost 9 bases, and 17 bases stayed unmatched. Germline V CDR1 and CDR2: MDHEN, SYDVKM. The CDR3 has 18 amino acids. The CDR3 nucleotides are TGTGCCAGCAGTTCAACCGGGACTAGCGGCAACCAAAGGGGCATTCAGTACTTC. As protein: CASSSTGTSGNQRGIQYF.

V usage is TRBV27 and J usage is TRBJ1-6, with TRBD1 as a possible D gene (5 bases). Germline V gene data show CDR1 as MNHEY and CDR2 as SMNVEV (reference sequence). Trimming stripped 3 bases from V and 9 bases from J, with 21 bases between. CDR3 length: 17 residues. In nucleotides, the CDR3 is TGTGCCAGCAGTTTCTCCCCCCGACAGCTAACTCTTTCACCCCTCCACTTT. Translating it yields CASSFSPRQLTLSPLHF.

As for this clone: Distinct nucleotide sequences in the sample also encode this CDR3. The genes are TRBV5-1 and TRBJ2-2; D perhaps matches TRBD1 (5 bases). Germline assignment: CDR1 SGHRS and CDR2 YFSETQ. The CDR3 contains 14 residues. V was trimmed by 4 bases and J by 1 base, leaving 8 bases between them. The CDR3 nucleotides are TGCGCCAGCAGCCTTCAGGGGAACACCGGGGAGCTGTTTTTT. Translation gives CASSLQGNTGELFF.

This clone was counted between two and nine times. The chain is built from TRBV6-1 and TRBJ1-5; no definite D call. The germline V and J ends were trimmed by 1 base and 7 bases, with 8 bases remaining between them. Germline V gene sequence: CDR1 MNHNS, CDR2 SASEGT. The CDR3 sequence is 13 residues long. The CDR3 sequence is CASSEGWRQPQHF. The CDR3 nucleotides read TGTGCCAGCAGTGAAGGGTGGCGGCAGCCCCAGCATTTT.

The rearrangement joins TRBV30 to TRBJ1-2, with a tentative D call TRBD1 (5 bases). Germline values: CDR1 GTSNPN, CDR2 SVGIG (reference sequence). The germline V and J ends were trimmed by 0 bases and 2 bases, with 7 bases remaining between them. This CDR3 contains 13 residues. CDR3 DNA: TGTGCCTGGAGTGTACAGGTGAACTATGGCTACACCTTC. It encodes CAWSVQVNYGYTF.

The chain recombines TRBV19 with TRBJ1-1; 8 bases match TRBD1. CDR1 and CDR2 (germline): LNHDA, SQIVND (reference sequence). V was pared by 3 bases and J by 3 bases, with 9 bases of the junction left unmatched. The CDR3 contains 16 residues. CDR3 sequence reads: CASSIISTGEDTEAFF. The CDR3 region has the DNA TGTGCCAGTAGTATTATTTCGACAGGGGAGGACACTGAAGCTTTCTTT.

V gene TRBV7-2 combines with J gene TRBJ2-1; 7 bases map to TRBD2. The CDR3 sequence is 15 residues long. With V trimmed by 1 base and J by 8 bases, 8 bases remained unmatched. Germline values: CDR1 SGHTA, CDR2 FQGNSA. The CDR3 DNA reads TGTGCCAGCAGCTTAGAGGCGGGAGTCAGGGATGAGCAGTTCTTC. Its translation is CASSLEAGVRDEQFF. Combining the CDR3 with reference TRBV7-2 and TRBJ2-1 gives the whole variable domain GAGVSQSPSNKVTEKGKDVELRCDPISGHTALYWYRQSLGQGLEFLIYFQGNSAPDKSGLPSDRFSAERTGGSVSTLTIQRTQQEDSAVYLCASSLEAGVRDEQFFGPGTRLTVL.

The chain employs TRBV9 and TRBJ2-5; perhaps TRBD2 as D (6 bases). The CDR3 length is 15 residues. The germline CDR1 and CDR2 sequences are SGDLS and YYNGEE. Trimming took 0 bases from V and 0 from J, leaving 9 bases between them. The CDR3 protein is CASSVGAGNQETQYF. In nucleotides, the CDR3 is TGTGCCAGCAGCGTAGGTGCGGGAAACCAAGAGACCCAGTACTTC.

The chain couples TRBV10-1 to TRBJ2-7; 9 bases line up with TRBD2. The CDR3 totals 14 residues. The V and J ends lost 3 bases and 5 bases, in that order; junction bases with no gene match: 5. The germline CDR1 and CDR2 sequences are WNHNN and SYGVQD (reference sequence). CDR3 DNA sequence: TGCGCCAGCAGTGAATTAGCGGGAGCGAACGAGCAGTACTTC. This gives the protein CASSELAGANEQYF.

The CDR3 DNA is TGTGCCAGCAGCCTGGGACGACAGGGGGCTACAGATACGCAGTATTTT. Its translation: CASSLGRQGATDTQYF. The chain employs TRBV9 and TRBJ2-3; 10 positions agree with TRBD1. CDR3 length: 16 amino acids. Germline V gene sequence: CDR1 SGDLS, CDR2 YYNGEE. Trimming at V came to 4 bases and at J to 3 bases, leaving 8 bases not matched to a gene.

The CDR3 sequence is CASSPWTANTGELFF. CDR3 DNA: TGTGCCAGCAGCCCCTGGACAGCGAACACCGGGGAGCTGTTTTTT. This chain joins TRBV11-2 and TRBJ2-2; tentative D call: TRBD1 (6 bases). V lost 5 bases to trimming and J lost 0 bases, with 10 bases between them. There are 15 residues in the CDR3. The germline CDR1 and CDR2 sequences are SGHAT and FQNNGV.

V gene TRBV6-6 combines with J gene TRBJ1-4; maybe TRBD1 (5 bases). Trimming pared 7 bases from V and 8 bases from J, leaving 11 bases between. This CDR3 is built from 12 residues. Germline CDR1 is MNHNY and CDR2 is SVGAGI (reference sequence). CDR3 protein: CASTDPGEKLFF. The CDR3 DNA reads TGTGCCAGCACGGATCCAGGGGAAAAACTGTTTTTT.

V and J are TRBV5-1 and TRBJ2-6; tentatively, D is TRBD1 (6 bases). Germline-derived CDR1 and CDR2 are SGHRS and YFSETQ. V was shortened by 4 bases and J by 0 bases, with 17 bases between the two germline ends. The CDR3 is made up of 18 amino acids. DNA of the CDR3: TGCGCCAGCAGCAAGGCAACCGGGACAACCTCTGGGGCCAACGTCCTGACTTTC. This encodes CASSKATGTTSGANVLTF.

This chain links TRBV5-6 with TRBJ1-2, with 9 nucleotides matching TRBD1. CDR1 is SGHDT and CDR2 is YYEEEE in the germline V gene. The CDR3 totals 15 residues. The V segment lost 4 bases and the J segment 0 bases; nucleotides outside the gene matches: 4. The chain's CDR3 is CASSAGTGTNYGYTF. CDR3 coding DNA: TGTGCCAGCAGCGCCGGGACAGGGACTAACTATGGCTACACCTTC.

CDR3 nucleotides: TGTGCCAGCAGCTACGGACAGGACAATCAGCCCCAGCATTTT. Translation gives CASSYGQDNQPQHF. The chain joins TRBV5-6 to TRBJ1-5; 7 bases fit TRBD1. V lost 3 bases to trimming and J lost 3 bases; unmatched junction nucleotides: 3. From germline, CDR1 is SGHDT and CDR2 YYEEEE. The CDR3 length is 14 residues.

This rearrangement joins TRBV25-1 to TRBJ1-4, with 7 bases aligning to TRBD1. The germline gives CDR1 MGHDK, CDR2 SYGVNS. Trimming took 1 base from V and 4 from J; bases not matched to a gene: 6. The CDR3 extends over 16 amino acids. CDR3 nucleotide sequence: TGTGCCAGCAGTGAATCCCAGGGACAGAGTAATGAAAAACTGTTTTTT. Translated: CASSESQGQSNEKLFF.

This chain links TRBV6-1 with TRBJ1-2; TRBD1 matches at 7 bases. Germline V CDR1 and CDR2: MNHNS, SASEGT. V lost 3 bases to trimming and J lost 8 bases; unmatched junction nucleotides: 6. This CDR3 is 13 amino acids long. CDR3 protein: CASSETGRWGYTF. As DNA, the CDR3 is TGTGCCAGCAGTGAGACAGGGCGGTGGGGCTACACCTTC.

V gene TRBV2 combines with J gene TRBJ2-5, with TRBD2 matching over 9 bases. Per germline, CDR1 SNHLY and CDR2 FYNNEI. CDR3 length: 15 amino acids. Trimming took 7 bases from V and 2 from J; bases not matched to a gene: 8. The CDR3 loop reads CASIGLAKLQETQYF. The DNA of the CDR3 is TGTGCCAGCATCGGACTAGCGAAGTTGCAAGAGACCCAGTACTTC. The full variable domain, its missing parts supplied by reference TRBV2 and TRBJ2-5, is EPEVTQTPSHQVTQMGQEVILRCVPISNHLYFYWYRQILGQKVEFLVSFYNNEISEKSEIFDDQFSVERPDGSNFTLKIRSTKLEDSAMYFCASIGLAKLQETQYFGPGTRLLVL.